The 27 T cell receptor beta chains below were found in one sample sequenced in a study of blood T cell repertoires in COVID-19. The assay was immunoSEQ multiplex PCR, and TCRdb's table has in-frame clones only and misses some. Seen here are roughly 170,000 clones, roughly 80% observed once, and the top ten hold under 8.5%. The sequencing input was peripheral blood. The origin of the receptors is a human donor in a cohort sampled during active COVID-19.

The genes are TRBV9 and TRBJ1-1; D not resolved. Per germline, CDR1 SGDLS and CDR2 YYNGEE. Trimming left V 0 bases short and J 2 bases short, with 11 bases between. The CDR3 sequence is 15 residues long. Written as DNA, the CDR3 is TGTGCCAGCAGCGTAGGCGATTCCCTAAACACTGAAGCTTTCTTT. Residues: CASSVGDSLNTEAFF.

V usage is TRBV25-1 and J usage is TRBJ1-1; D is possibly TRBD1 (6 bases). This CDR3 has 14 residues. Germline V gene data show CDR1 as MGHDK and CDR2 as SYGVNS. V shed 2 bases and J shed 0 bases, with 7 bases lying between them. CDR3: CASSEAGVNTEAFF. The CDR3 DNA reads TGTGCCAGCAGTGAAGCAGGGGTGAACACTGAAGCTTTCTTT.

The rearrangement links TRBV5-4 to TRBJ2-7, with 7 nucleotides matching TRBD2. The CDR3 totals 15 residues. The J segment lost 2 bases and the V segment lost 4 bases, leaving 9 bases of the junction unmatched. Germline lookup yields CDR1 SGHNT and CDR2 YYREEE (reference sequence). CDR3 DNA: TGTGCCAGCAGCAGCGGGACCATTCCCCCCTACGAGCAGTACTTC. This sequence encodes CASSSGTIPPYEQYF.

The rearrangement joins TRBV9 to TRBJ2-3; D may be TRBD2 (5 bases). This CDR3 spans 13 amino acids. In germline, CDR1 is SGDLS, CDR2 YYNGEE. V lost 4 bases and J lost 3, with 9 bases in between. The CDR3 loop reads CASSPRGTDTQYF. Here the CDR3 DNA reads TGTGCCAGCAGCCCCCGGGGAACAGATACGCAGTATTTT.

V and J are TRBV6-5 and TRBJ1-1; 9 bases agree with TRBD1. The germline gives CDR1 MNHEY, CDR2 SVGAGI. The CDR3 is made up of 15 amino acids. Trimming cost V 6 bases and J 0 bases; bases outside gene matches: 5. CDR3 region: CASRDRGVMNTEAFF. The CDR3 DNA is TGTGCCAGCAGAGACAGGGGGGTCATGAACACTGAAGCTTTCTTT.

V usage is TRBV12-5 and J usage is TRBJ2-1; the match to TRBD1 covers 9 bases. Germline assignment: CDR1 LGHNT and CDR2 FRNRAP. Trimming removed 5 bases from V and 4 bases from J; junction bases left unmatched: 6. This CDR3 comprises 15 residues. CDR3 bases: TGTGCTAGTGGTCCCGGGGGACAGGGTTACAATGAGCAGTTCTTC. Protein: CASGPGGQGYNEQFF.

This chain links TRBV19 with TRBJ1-2; 10 nucleotides align to TRBD1. Germline CDR1 is LNHDA and CDR2 is SQIVND (reference sequence). This CDR3 has 15 residues. J lost 4 bases, V lost 5 bases, and 7 bases had no gene match. CDR3 nucleotide sequence: TGTGCCAGTAGTTCTCCGGGACAGGGGAGCTATGGCTACACCTTC. Protein product: CASSSPGQGSYGYTF.

The chain has TRBV7-8 and TRBJ2-7, with D perhaps TRBD1 (6 bases). Trimming shortened V by 1 base and J by 3 bases, and 22 bases separated the two germline ends. Germline V gives CDR1 SGHVS, CDR2 FQNEAQ. CDR3 length: 18 amino acids. The CDR3 DNA follows: TGTGCCAGCAGCTTAGGGGTGTCAGGGGACCGGATAATCTACGAGCAGTACTTC. Translated: CASSLGVSGDRIIYEQYF.

V is TRBV9 and J is TRBJ2-5, with a possible D match to TRBD2 (6 bases). This CDR3 is 16 amino acids long. Per germline, CDR1 SGDLS and CDR2 YYNGEE. V lost 0 bases and J 1 base, leaving 13 bases between the germline ends. CDR3 nucleotides: TGTGCCAGCAGCGTAGCCGGGGCGGGAACCCAAGAGACCCAGTACTTC. It translates to CASSVAGAGTQETQYF.

J is TRBJ2-1 and V is TRBV5-1; TRBD2 agrees at 13 bases. V dropped 4 bases and J dropped 8; count of bases not matched to a gene: 9. This CDR3 is 16 amino acids long. Germline CDR1 SGHRS, CDR2 YFSETQ. CDR3 coding DNA: TGCGCCAGCAGCCGGACTAGCGGGAGCCAGGTCCATGAGCAGTTCTTC. It codes for CASSRTSGSQVHEQFF.

The chain joins TRBV3-1 (or the pseudogene TRBV3-2) to TRBJ1-1, with 9 positions matching TRBD1. The CDR3 is made up of 15 amino acids. Germline trimming cut 0 bases from V and 11 bases from J; bases unmatched to any gene: 10. Germline V gene lookup returns CDR1 LGHDT and CDR2 YNNKEL (reference sequence). The CDR3 DNA is TGTGCCAGCAGCCAAGATGACAGGGGGACCCCGGACGCTTTCTTT. Its protein is CASSQDDRGTPDAFF.

This clone occurred once. The chain joins TRBV19 to TRBJ1-1; D may be TRBD1 (6 bases). The CDR3 is 15 residues long. CDR1 is LNHDA, CDR2 SQIVND, per germline (reference sequence). The V end was cut by 6 bases, the J end by 5 bases, with 19 bases between. The CDR3 DNA is TGTGCCAGTAGCACACCCCACAGGGAGGGGACTGAAGCTTTCTTT. Its protein product is CASSTPHREGTEAFF.

The genes are TRBV6-5 and TRBJ2-7; 8 bases line up with TRBD1. V was clipped by 6 bases and J by 6 bases; unmatched bases: 7. The CDR3 extends over 13 amino acids. The germline CDR1 and CDR2 sequences are MNHEY and SVGAGI. CDR3 residues: CASSSPDRGEQYF. The CDR3 DNA reads as TGTGCCAGCAGCTCCCCCGACAGGGGCGAGCAGTACTTC.

The chain carries TRBV27 and TRBJ2-1; perhaps TRBD1 as D (6 bases). The CDR3 loop spans 15 amino acids. The germline V and J ends were trimmed by 8 bases and 4 bases, with 18 bases remaining between them. The V gene's germline CDR1 is MNHEY and CDR2 SMNVEV (reference sequence). The CDR3 bases are TGTGCCAGCGGGGGCCCAGGGTGGGGATACAATGAGCAGTTCTTC. Translation gives CASGGPGWGYNEQFF.

V and J are TRBV7-9 and TRBJ2-7; TRBD1 aligns across 10 bases. Unmatched junction bases numbered 4, after V lost 5 bases and J lost 6 bases. Looked up from germline, CDR1 is SEHNR and CDR2 is FQNEAQ (reference sequence). This CDR3 is built from 13 residues. CDR3 in amino acids: CASSADRGLEQYF. Here the CDR3 DNA reads TGTGCCAGCAGCGCCGACAGGGGGCTCGAGCAGTACTTC.

This chain joins TRBV5-5 and TRBJ1-4, with D uncertain. In germline, CDR1 is SGHKS, CDR2 YYEKEE (reference sequence). The CDR3 covers 13 residues. V was pared by 8 bases and J by 8 bases, with 16 bases between. CDR3 protein: CARVEGGGEKLFF. The DNA of the CDR3 is TGTGCCAGGGTGGAGGGAGGCGGGGAAAAACTGTTTTTT.

The V call is TRBV7-8, the J call TRBJ2-7; the D gene is possibly TRBD2 (5 bases). Germline V gene lookup returns CDR1 SGHVS and CDR2 FQNEAQ. This CDR3 region has 14 residues. The ends were cut back, 4 bases at V and 3 bases at J, with 13 bases in the middle. CDR3 residues: CASSSPEGNYEQYF. The CDR3 nucleotides read TGTGCCAGCAGCTCCCCTGAGGGAAACTACGAGCAGTACTTC. The variable domain in full, with the rest retrieved from reference TRBV7-8 and TRBJ2-7, is GAGVSQSPRYKVAKRGQDVALRCDPISGHVSLFWYQQALGQGPEFLTYFQNEAQLDKSGLPSDRFFAERPEGSVSTLKIQRTQQEDSAVYLCASSSPEGNYEQYFGPGTRLTVT.

The V and J genes are TRBV7-9 and TRBJ1-6; no definite D call. From germline, CDR1 is SEHNR and CDR2 FQNEAQ (reference sequence). CDR3 length equals 15 residues. This CDR3 is CAADGESSYNSPLHF. Written as DNA, the CDR3 is TGTGCTGCTGACGGGGAGAGCTCCTATAATTCACCCCTCCACTTT.

V gene TRBV3-1 (or the pseudogene TRBV3-2) combines with J gene TRBJ2-5; 9 bases line up with TRBD2. The germline V gene has CDR1 LGHDT and CDR2 YNNKEL (reference sequence). This CDR3 contains 16 residues. With 0 bases clipped from V and 5 bases from J, the junction kept 7 bases outside the gene matches. CDR3 sequence reads: CASSQEGAGGRETQYF. Written as DNA, the CDR3 is TGTGCCAGCAGCCAAGAGGGTGCGGGGGGGAGGGAGACCCAGTACTTC.

To note about this clone: Compared with germline, one end of the junction differs, possibly owing to a read error. This chain uses TRBV27 with TRBJ2-1; TRBD1 matches at 9 bases. The CDR3 length is 11 residues. The germline gives CDR1 MNHEY, CDR2 SMNVEV (reference sequence). The CDR3: CASRWDRDMIF. In nucleotides, the CDR3 is TGTGCCAGCAGATGGGACAGGGACATGATCTTC.

The chain combines TRBV2 with TRBJ2-5, with 9 bases aligning to TRBD1. The V and J ends lost 6 bases and 5 bases, in that order; junction bases with no gene match: 7. CDR3 length: 14 residues. CDR1 and CDR2 from the germline V gene are SNHLY and FYNNEI. The CDR3 DNA follows: TGTGCCAGCAGAAACGGGACAGGGATGGAGACCCAGTACTTC. Protein sequence: CASRNGTGMETQYF.

The V call is TRBV4-1, the J call TRBJ1-5, with 8 bases lining up with TRBD1. This CDR3 spans 15 amino acids. Germline V gives CDR1 MGHRA, CDR2 YSYEKL. V trimming: 6 bases; J trimming: 3 bases; junction bases outside the gene matches: 7. CDR3 sequence reads: CASSTGTGINQPQHF. The CDR3 DNA reads as TGCGCCAGCAGTACCGGGACAGGAATCAATCAGCCCCAGCATTTT.

This clone occurred a few times. The CDR3 sequence: CASSPRADRALGKLFF. CDR3 bases: TGTGCCAGCTCACCACGAGCTGACAGGGCATTGGGAAAACTGTTTTTT. This chain connects TRBV18 to TRBJ1-4; 7 nucleotides line up with TRBD1. This CDR3 contains 16 residues. Germline V CDR1 and CDR2: KGHSH, LQKENI. The V and J ends lost 1 base and 10 bases, in that order; junction bases with no gene match: 12.

The chain combines TRBV7-8 with TRBJ2-1, with 11 bases lining up with TRBD2. The CDR3 is 16 residues long. With 2 bases clipped from V and 9 bases from J, the junction kept 9 bases outside the gene matches. CDR1 SGHVS and CDR2 FQNEAQ come from the germline V gene. CDR3 bases: TGTGCCAGCAGCTTACCCGGGACTAGCGGTATAAGTGAGCAGTTCTTC. Translated, it gives CASSLPGTSGISEQFF.

The rearrangement links TRBV7-2 to TRBJ2-1; 11 bases are shared with TRBD2. After removal of 5 bases from V and 5 bases from J, the junction contained 5 bases not matched to a gene. The length of the CDR3 is 15 residues. CDR1 and CDR2 from the germline V gene are SGHTA and FQGNSA. CDR3 sequence: CASSPLAGVNNEQFF. The DNA for the CDR3 is TGTGCCAGCAGCCCACTAGCGGGGGTAAACAATGAGCAGTTCTTC.

The chain joins TRBV11-2 to TRBJ1-1; D perhaps matches TRBD1 (6 bases). V lost 4 bases to trimming and J lost 9 bases, with 21 bases between them. Looked up from germline, CDR1 is SGHAT and CDR2 is FQNNGV. This CDR3 comprises 15 residues. This chain's CDR3 is CASSSSPGNGDKAFF. In DNA form, the CDR3 reads TGTGCCAGCAGCTCTAGCCCAGGGAATGGGGACAAAGCTTTCTTT. Drawing the rest from reference TRBV11-2 and TRBJ1-1, the complete variable domain is EAGVAQSPRYKIIEKRQSVAFWCNPISGHATLYWYQQILGQGPKLLIQFQNNGVVDDSQLPKDRFSAERLKGVDSTLKIQPAKLEDSAVYLCASSSSPGNGDKAFFGQGTRLTVV.

The chain has TRBV2 and TRBJ2-2; 8 bases line up with TRBD1. The CDR3 length is 13 residues. Germline V gene sequence: CDR1 SNHLY, CDR2 FYNNEI. Germline trimming cut 7 bases from V and 4 bases from J; bases unmatched to any gene: 2. As DNA, the CDR3 is TGTGCCAGCAAACAGGGGGGCACCGGGGAGCTGTTTTTT. Its protein is CASKQGGTGELFF. Looking up the rest from reference TRBV2 and TRBJ2-2 gives the full variable domain: EPEVTQTPSHQVTQMGQEVILRCVPISNHLYFYWYRQILGQKVEFLVSFYNNEISEKSEIFDDQFSVERPDGSNFTLKIRSTKLEDSAMYFCASKQGGTGELFFGEGSRLTVL.